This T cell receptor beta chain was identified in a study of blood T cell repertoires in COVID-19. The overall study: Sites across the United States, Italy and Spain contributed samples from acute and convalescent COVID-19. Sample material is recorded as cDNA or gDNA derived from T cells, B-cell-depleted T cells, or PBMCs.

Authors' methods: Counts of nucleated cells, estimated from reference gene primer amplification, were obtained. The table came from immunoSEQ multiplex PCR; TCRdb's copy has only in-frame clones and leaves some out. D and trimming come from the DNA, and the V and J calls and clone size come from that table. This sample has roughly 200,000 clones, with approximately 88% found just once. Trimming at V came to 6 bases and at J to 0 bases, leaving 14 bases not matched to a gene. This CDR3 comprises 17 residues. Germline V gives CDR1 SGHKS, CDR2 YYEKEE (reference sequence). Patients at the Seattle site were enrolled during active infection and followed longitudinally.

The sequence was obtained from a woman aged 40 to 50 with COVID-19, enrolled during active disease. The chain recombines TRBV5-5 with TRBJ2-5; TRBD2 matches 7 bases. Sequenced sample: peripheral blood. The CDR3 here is CASNGGSGGRYQETQYF. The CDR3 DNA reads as TGTGCCAGCAACGGGGGGTCGGGGGGACGATACCAAGAGACCCAGTACTTC.